This TCR beta chain was sequenced for a study of T-cell memory formation after mild COVID-19. Study as a whole: TCR clusters showed largely donor specificity.

Points from the study as a whole: Mostly located in CM and EM were contracting CD4+ clones, with contracting CD8+ clones located in EMRA.

For this clonotype: What it binds is unknown.

Constant-segment primers were used for 5'RACE, and the resulting TCR alpha and TCR beta cDNA libraries carried sample barcodes and UMIs. TCRdb itself ran the 5' RACE reads through MiXCR, one entry per CDR3 protein. Of roughly 600,000 distinct CDR3 sequences in the sample, more than 15% are singletons; the top ten hold more than 10%. This TCR was sampled from an adult woman who had mild COVID-19 (a few samples of this study predate the infection). Cell type and time point are not known. The sequencing sample was made of PBMCs or a T cell subset sorted from them (not recorded which).

The CDR3 loop is CASSPTKDGLSEAFF. Written as DNA, the CDR3 is TGTGCCAGCAGCCCTACTAAGGACGGTTTGAGTGAAGCTTTCTTT. The gene calls are TRBV11-1 and TRBJ1-1; unclear D gene. V gave up 5 bases and J gave up 7 bases, with 20 bases separating them. Germline V gene lookup returns CDR1 SGHAT and CDR2 FQDESV (reference sequence). CDR3 length equals 15 residues.